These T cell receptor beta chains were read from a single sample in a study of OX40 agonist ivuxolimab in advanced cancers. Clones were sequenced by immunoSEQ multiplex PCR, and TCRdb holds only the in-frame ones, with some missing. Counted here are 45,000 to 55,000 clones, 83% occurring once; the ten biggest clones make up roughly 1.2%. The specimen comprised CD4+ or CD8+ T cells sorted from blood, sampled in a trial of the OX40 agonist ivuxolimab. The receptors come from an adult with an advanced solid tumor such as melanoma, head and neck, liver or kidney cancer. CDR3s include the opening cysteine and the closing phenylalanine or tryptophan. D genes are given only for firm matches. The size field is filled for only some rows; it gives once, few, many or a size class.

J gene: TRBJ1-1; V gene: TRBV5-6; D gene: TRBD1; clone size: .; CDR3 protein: CASSLSTGKAFF; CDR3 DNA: TGTGCCAGCAGCTTATCGACAGGGAAGGCTTTCTTT
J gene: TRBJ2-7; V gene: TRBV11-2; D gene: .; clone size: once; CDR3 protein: CASSEQLNEQYF; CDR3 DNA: TGTGCCAGCAGCGAACAGTTAAACGAGCAGTACTTC
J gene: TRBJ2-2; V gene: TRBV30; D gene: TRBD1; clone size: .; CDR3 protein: CAWEDRLISGELFF; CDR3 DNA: TGTGCCTGGGAGGACAGGTTGATTTCCGGGGAGCTGTTTTTT
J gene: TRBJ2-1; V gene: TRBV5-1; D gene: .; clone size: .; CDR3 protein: CASSQEGNNYNEQFF; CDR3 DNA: TGCGCCAGCAGCCAGGAGGGGAATAACTACAATGAGCAGTTCTTC
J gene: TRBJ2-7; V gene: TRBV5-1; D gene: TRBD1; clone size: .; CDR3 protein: CASSGVGQSYEQYF; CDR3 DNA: TGCGCCAGCAGCGGGGTGGGACAGTCCTACGAGCAGTACTTC
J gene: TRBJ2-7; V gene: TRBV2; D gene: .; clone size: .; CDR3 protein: CASSGGRSSYEQYF; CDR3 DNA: TGTGCCAGCAGTGGAGGCAGGTCGTCCTACGAGCAGTACTTC
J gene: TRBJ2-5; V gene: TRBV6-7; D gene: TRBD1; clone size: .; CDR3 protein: CASSYNDRAPETQYF; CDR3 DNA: TGTGCCAGCAGTTACAACGACAGGGCCCCAGAGACCCAGTACTTC
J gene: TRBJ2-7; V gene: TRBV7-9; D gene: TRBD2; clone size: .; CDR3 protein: CASSFGLAGEQYF; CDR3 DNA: TGTGCCAGCAGCTTCGGACTAGCTGGCGAGCAGTACTTC
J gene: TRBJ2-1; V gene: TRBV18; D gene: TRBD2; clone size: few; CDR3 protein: CASSPSSGGEFF; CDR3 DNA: TGTGCCAGCTCACCGTCTAGCGGGGGAGAGTTCTTC
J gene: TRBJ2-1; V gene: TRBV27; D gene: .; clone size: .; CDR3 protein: CASTAEGQGLNEQFF; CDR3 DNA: TGTGCCAGCACCGCCGAGGGGCAGGGTTTGAATGAGCAGTTCTTC
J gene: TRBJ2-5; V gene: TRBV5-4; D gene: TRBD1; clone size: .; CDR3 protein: CASSFGTGGKETQYF; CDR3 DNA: TGTGCCAGCAGCTTCGGGACAGGGGGGAAAGAGACCCAGTACTTC
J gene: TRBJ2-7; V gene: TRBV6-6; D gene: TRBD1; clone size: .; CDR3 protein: CASSYGQDLYEQYF; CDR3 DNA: TGTGCCAGCAGTTACGGACAGGACCTCTACGAGCAGTACTTC
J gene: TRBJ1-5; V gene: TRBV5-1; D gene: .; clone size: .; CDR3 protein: CASSLEGQEVQPQHF; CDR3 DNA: TGCGCCAGCAGCTTGGAAGGTCAGGAGGTCCAGCCCCAGCATTTT
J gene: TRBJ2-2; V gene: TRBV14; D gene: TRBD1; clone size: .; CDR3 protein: CASSRERTGVTGELFF; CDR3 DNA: TGTGCCAGCAGCCGGGAGCGGACAGGGGTCACCGGGGAGCTGTTTTTT
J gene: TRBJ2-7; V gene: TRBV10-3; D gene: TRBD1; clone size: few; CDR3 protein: CAISESTGFSHEQYF; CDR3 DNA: TGTGCCATCAGTGAGTCGACAGGGTTCTCCCACGAGCAGTACTTC
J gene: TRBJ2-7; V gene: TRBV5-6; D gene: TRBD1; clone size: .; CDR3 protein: CASSSRTGTYEQYF; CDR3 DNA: TGTGCCAGCAGCTCCCGGACAGGAACCTACGAGCAGTACTTC
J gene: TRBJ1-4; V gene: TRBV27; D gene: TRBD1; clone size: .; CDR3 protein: CASSSGRTGTLEKLFF; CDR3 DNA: TGTGCCAGCAGTTCCGGGCGGACAGGCACACTTGAAAAACTGTTTTTT
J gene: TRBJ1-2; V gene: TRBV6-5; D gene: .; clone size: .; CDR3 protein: CASSPDRTYGYTF; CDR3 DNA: TGTGCCAGCAGCCCAGACAGGACCTATGGCTACACCTTC
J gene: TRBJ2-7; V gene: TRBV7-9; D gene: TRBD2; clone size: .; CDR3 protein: CASSLGAASGEQYF; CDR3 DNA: TGTGCCAGCAGCTTAGGTGCCGCTAGCGGGGAGCAGTACTTC
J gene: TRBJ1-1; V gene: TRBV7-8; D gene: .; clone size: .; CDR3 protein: CASSLAEGRTEAFF; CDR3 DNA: TGTGCCAGCAGCTTAGCGGAGGGGAGGACTGAAGCTTTCTTT
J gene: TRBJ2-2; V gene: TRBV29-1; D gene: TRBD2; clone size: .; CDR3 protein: CSVAVSGGTGELFF; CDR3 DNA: TGCAGCGTTGCGGTTAGCGGGGGTACCGGGGAGCTGTTTTTT
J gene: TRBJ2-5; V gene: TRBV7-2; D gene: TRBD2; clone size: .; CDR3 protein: CASSPGLAGGQETQYF; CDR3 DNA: TGTGCCAGCAGCCCAGGACTAGCGGGGGGTCAAGAGACCCAGTACTTC
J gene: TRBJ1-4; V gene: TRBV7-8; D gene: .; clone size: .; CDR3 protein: CASSLALGGNEKLFF; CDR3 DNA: TGTGCCAGCAGCTTAGCGTTGGGGGGGAATGAAAAACTGTTTTTT
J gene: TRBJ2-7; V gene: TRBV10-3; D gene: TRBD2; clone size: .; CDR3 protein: CAKKCWRGYPYEQYF; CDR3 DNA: TGTGCCAAGAAGTGTTGGCGGGGGTATCCCTACGAGCAGTACTTC
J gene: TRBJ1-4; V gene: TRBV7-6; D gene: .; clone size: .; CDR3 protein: CASSSDPDEKLFF; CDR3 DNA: TGTGCCAGCAGCTCCGACCCGGATGAAAAACTGTTTTTT
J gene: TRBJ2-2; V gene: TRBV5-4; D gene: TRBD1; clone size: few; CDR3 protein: CASSLGVPGQAGELFF; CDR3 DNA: TGTGCCAGCAGCTTGGGAGTCCCGGGACAGGCCGGGGAGCTGTTTTTT
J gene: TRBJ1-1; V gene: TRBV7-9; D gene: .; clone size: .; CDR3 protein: CASSESVRLAFF; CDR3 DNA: TGTGCCAGCAGCGAAAGTGTTAGGTTAGCTTTCTTT
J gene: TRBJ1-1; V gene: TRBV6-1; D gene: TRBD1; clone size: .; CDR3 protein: CASSRDRGIGEAFF; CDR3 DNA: TGTGCCAGCAGTCGGGACAGGGGAATTGGTGAAGCTTTCTTT
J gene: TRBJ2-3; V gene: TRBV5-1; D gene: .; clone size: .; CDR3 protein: CASSPAAWPNTQYF; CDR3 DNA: TGCGCCAGCAGCCCAGCGGCCTGGCCAAATACGCAGTATTTT
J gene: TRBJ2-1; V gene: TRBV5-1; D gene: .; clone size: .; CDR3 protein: CASSLGQYNEQFF; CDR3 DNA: TGCGCCAGCAGCTTGGGACAGTACAATGAGCAGTTCTTC
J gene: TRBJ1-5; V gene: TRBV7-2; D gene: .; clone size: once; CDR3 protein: CASSLEMRGAREPQHF; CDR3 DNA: TGTGCCAGCAGCTTAGAGATGCGGGGCGCCCGAGAGCCCCAGCATTTT
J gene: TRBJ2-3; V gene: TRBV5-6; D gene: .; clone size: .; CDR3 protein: CASSFLFAAGVLYF; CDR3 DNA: TGTGCCAGCAGCTTTCTGTTCGCGGCAGGGGTGCTGTATTTT
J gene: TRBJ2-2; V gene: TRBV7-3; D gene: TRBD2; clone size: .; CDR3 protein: CASSLLAGGLSGELFF; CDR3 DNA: TGTGCCAGCAGCCTTCTAGCGGGGGGTCTGTCCGGGGAGCTGTTTTTT
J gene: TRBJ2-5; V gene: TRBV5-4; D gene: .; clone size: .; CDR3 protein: CASSPQGGRQETQYF; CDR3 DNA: TGTGCCAGCAGCCCACAGGGGGGGCGGCAAGAGACCCAGTACTTC
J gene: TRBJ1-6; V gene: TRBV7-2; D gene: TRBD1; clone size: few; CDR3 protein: CASSGRDRGYSPLHF; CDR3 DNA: TGTGCCAGCAGCGGCCGGGACAGGGGGTATTCACCCCTCCACTTT
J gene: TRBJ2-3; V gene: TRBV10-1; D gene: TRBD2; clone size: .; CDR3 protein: CASSGSQDSGGAVGTDTQYF; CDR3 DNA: TGCGCCAGCAGCGGATCTCAGGATAGCGGGGGGGCTGTGGGCACAGATACGCAGTATTTT
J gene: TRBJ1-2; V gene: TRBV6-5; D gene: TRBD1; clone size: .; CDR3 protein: CASRLGTGTYGYTF; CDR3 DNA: TGTGCCAGCAGACTAGGGACAGGGACCTATGGCTACACCTTC
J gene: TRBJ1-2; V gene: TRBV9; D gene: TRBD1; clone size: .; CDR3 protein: CASSADRGDGYTF; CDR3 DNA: TGTGCCAGCAGCGCCGACAGGGGAGATGGCTACACCTTC
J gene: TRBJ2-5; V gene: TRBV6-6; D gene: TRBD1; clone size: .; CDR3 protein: CASSFQGQAGETQYF; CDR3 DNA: TGTGCCAGCAGTTTCCAGGGACAGGCAGGAGAGACCCAGTACTTC
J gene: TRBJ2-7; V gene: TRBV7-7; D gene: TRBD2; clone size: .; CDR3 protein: CASSLASGGQSYEQYF; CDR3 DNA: TGTGCTAGCAGCTTAGCTAGCGGGGGCCAGTCCTACGAGCAGTACTTC
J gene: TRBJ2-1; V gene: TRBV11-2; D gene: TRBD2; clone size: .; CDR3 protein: CASSSSGGARNNEQFF; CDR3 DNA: TGTGCCAGCAGCTCGAGCGGGGGGGCCCGAAACAATGAGCAGTTCTTC
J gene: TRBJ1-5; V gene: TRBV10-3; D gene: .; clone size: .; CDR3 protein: CAISEGDNSNQPQHF; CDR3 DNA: TGTGCCATCAGTGAGGGGGACAATAGCAATCAGCCCCAGCATTTT
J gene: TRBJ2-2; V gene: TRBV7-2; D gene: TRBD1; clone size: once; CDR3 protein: CASSSDRGTGELFF; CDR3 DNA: TGTGCCAGCAGCTCAGACAGGGGTACCGGGGAGCTGTTTTTT
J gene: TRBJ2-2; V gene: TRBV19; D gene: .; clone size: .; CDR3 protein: CASSAYQNTGELFF; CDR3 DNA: TGTGCCAGTAGTGCCTACCAAAACACCGGGGAGCTGTTTTTT
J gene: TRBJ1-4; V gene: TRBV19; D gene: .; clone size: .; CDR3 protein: CASSIVSVRTNEKLFF; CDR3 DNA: TGTGCCAGTAGCATCGTGAGCGTCAGAACAAATGAAAAACTGTTTTTT
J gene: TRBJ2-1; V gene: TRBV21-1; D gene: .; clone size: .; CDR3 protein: CASSTTSGGAFRYYEQFF; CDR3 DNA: TGTGCCAGCAGCACGACTAGCGGGGGGGCCTTCCGATATTATGAGCAGTTCTTC
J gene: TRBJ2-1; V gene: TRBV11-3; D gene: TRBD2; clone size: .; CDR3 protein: CASSFSGGASEQFF; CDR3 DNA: TGTGCCAGCAGCTTTAGCGGGGGGGCCAGTGAGCAGTTCTTC
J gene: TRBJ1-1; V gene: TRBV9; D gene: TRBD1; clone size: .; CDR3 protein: CASSVGQGGMNTEAFF; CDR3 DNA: TGTGCCAGCAGCGTAGGACAGGGAGGGATGAACACTGAAGCTTTCTTT
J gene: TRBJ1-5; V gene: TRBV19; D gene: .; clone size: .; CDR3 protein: CASSIRRDTQPQHF; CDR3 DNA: TGTGCCAGTAGTATACGGAGGGACACGCAGCCCCAGCATTTT
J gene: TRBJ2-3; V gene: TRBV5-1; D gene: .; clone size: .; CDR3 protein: CASSPDSASTDTQYF; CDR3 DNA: TGCGCCAGCAGCCCGGACAGTGCTAGCACAGATACGCAGTATTTT
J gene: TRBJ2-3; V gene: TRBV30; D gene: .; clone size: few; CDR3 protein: CAWQGGATDTQYF; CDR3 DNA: TGTGCCTGGCAGGGGGGAGCGACAGATACGCAGTATTTT
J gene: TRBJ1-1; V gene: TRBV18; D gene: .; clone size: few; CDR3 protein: CASSPKWENTEAFF; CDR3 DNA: TGTGCCAGCTCACCGAAATGGGAAAACACTGAAGCTTTCTTT
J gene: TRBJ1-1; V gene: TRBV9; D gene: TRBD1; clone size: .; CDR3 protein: CASSAQGGDTEAFF; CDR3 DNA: TGTGCCAGCAGCGCACAGGGGGGAGACACTGAAGCTTTCTTT
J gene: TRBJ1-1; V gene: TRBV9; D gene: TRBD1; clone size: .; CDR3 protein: CASSVVDRATEAFF; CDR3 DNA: TGTGCCAGCAGCGTGGTGGACAGGGCCACTGAAGCTTTCTTT